The T cell receptor (beta chain) under discussion was sequenced for a study of blood T cell repertoires in COVID-19. Study at large: Sites in the United States, Italy and Spain provided acute and convalescent COVID-19 samples. The cDNA or gDNA used as material had been derived from T cells, B-cell-depleted T cells, or PBMCs.

The V and J ends lost 6 bases and 2 bases, in that order; junction bases with no gene match: 6. Germline assignment: CDR1 SGHRS and CDR2 YFSETQ. This CDR3 contains 14 residues. In the original workflow: The assay estimated nucleated cells by amplifying reference gene primers. Data came from immunoSEQ multiplex PCR; TCRdb stores just in-frame clones and leaves some out. That table furnishes V, J and clone size, whereas the DNA furnished D and trimming. The sample contains under 250,000 clones, roughly nine tenths of which appear only once. This sequence originates from a man aged 25 to 40 with acute or convalescent COVID-19. The genes are TRBV5-1 and TRBJ2-5, with 8 bases matching TRBD1. The sample comprised peripheral blood. The CDR3 DNA reads as TGCGCCAGCACACGAGGACAGGGACAAGAGACCCAGTACTTC. Translated: CASTRGQGQETQYF. The full variable domain, completed using reference TRBV5-1 and TRBJ2-5, is KAGVTQTPRYLIKTRGQQVTLSCSPISGHRSVSWYQQTPGQGLQFLFEYFSETQRNKGNFPGRFSGRQFSNSRSEMNVSTLELGDSALYLCASTRGQGQETQYFGPGTRLLVL.